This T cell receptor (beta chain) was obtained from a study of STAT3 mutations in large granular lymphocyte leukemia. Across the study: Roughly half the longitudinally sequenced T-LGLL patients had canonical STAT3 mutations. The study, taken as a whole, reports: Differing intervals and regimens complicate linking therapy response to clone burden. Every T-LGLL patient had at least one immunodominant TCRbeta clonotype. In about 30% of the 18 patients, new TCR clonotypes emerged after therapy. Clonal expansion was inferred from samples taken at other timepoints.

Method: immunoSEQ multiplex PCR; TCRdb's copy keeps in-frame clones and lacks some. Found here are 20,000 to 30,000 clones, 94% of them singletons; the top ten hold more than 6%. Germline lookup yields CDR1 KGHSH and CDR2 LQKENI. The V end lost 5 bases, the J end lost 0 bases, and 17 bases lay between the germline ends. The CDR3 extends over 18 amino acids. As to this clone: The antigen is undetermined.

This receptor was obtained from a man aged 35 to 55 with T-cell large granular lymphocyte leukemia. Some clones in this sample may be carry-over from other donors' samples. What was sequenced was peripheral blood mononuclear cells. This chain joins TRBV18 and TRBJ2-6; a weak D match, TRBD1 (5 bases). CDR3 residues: CASSSSVLGVSGANVLTF. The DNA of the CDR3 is TGTGCCAGCTCATCCTCTGTATTAGGGGTCTCTGGGGCCAACGTCCTGACTTTC.